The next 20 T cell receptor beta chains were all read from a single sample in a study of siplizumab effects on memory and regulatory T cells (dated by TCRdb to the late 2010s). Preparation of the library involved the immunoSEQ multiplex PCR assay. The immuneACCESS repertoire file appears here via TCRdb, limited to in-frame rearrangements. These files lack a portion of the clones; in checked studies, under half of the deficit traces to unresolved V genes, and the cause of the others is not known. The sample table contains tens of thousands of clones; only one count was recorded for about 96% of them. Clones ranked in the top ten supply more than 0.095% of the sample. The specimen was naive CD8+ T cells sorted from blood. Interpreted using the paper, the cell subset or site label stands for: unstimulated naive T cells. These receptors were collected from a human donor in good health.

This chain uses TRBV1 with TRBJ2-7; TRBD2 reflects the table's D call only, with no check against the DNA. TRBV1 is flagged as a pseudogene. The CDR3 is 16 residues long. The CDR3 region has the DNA TGCACCAGCAGCCAGGAGACTAGCAGGTGTCGCTGCGAGCAGTACTTC. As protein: CTSSQETSRCRCEQYF.

This CDR3 reads CASSPSVLGGLFF. CDR3 coding DNA: TGTGCCAGCAGCCCGTCAGTCTTGGGTGGGCTGTTTTTT. The chain couples TRBV5-6 to TRBJ2-2, with D uncertain. V was shortened by 4 bases and J by 13 bases, with 17 bases between the two germline ends. CDR3 size: 13 residues. Looked up from germline, CDR1 is SGHDT and CDR2 is YYEEEE.

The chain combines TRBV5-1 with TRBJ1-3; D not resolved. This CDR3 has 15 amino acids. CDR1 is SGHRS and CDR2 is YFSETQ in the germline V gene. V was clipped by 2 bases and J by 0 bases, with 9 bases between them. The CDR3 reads CASSLGDDSGNTIYF. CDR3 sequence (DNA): TGCGCCAGCAGCTTAGGTGACGACTCTGGAAACACCATATATTTT.

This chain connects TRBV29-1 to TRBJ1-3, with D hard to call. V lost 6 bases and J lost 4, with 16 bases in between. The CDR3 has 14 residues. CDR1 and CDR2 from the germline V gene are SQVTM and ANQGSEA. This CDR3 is CSVADGPLGNTIYF. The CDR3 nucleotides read TGCAGCGTGGCGGACGGGCCCCTAGGAAACACCATATATTTT.

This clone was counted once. The CDR3 DNA reads TGTGCCAGCAGCACAACCGGGACTAGCGGCCAAGAGACCCAGTACTTC. This translates into CASSTTGTSGQETQYF. The chain has TRBV11-2 and TRBJ2-5, with 11 bases that match TRBD2. The length of the CDR3 is 16 residues. Germline CDR1 SGHAT, CDR2 FQNNGV. Germline trimming cut 5 bases from V and 1 base from J; bases unmatched to any gene: 6.

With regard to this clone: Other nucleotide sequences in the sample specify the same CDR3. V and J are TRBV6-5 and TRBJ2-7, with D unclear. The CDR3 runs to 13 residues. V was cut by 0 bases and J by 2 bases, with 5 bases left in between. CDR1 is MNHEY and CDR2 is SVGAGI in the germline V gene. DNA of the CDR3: TGTGCCAGCAGTTACTCCACTACCTACGAGCAGTACTTC. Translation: CASSYSTTYEQYF.

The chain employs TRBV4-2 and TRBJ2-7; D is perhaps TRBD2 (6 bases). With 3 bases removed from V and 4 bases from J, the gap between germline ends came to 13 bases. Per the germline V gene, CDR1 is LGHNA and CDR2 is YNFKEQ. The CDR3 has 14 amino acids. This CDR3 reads CASSQGGDQYEQYF. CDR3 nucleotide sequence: TGTGCCAGCAGCCAGGGCGGGGATCAGTACGAGCAGTACTTC.

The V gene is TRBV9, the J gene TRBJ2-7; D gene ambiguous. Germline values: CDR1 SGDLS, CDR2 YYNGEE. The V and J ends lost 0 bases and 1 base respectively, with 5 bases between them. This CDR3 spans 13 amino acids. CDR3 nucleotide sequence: TGTGCCAGCAGCGTAGAAGGGTCCTACGAGCAGTACTTC. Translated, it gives CASSVEGSYEQYF.

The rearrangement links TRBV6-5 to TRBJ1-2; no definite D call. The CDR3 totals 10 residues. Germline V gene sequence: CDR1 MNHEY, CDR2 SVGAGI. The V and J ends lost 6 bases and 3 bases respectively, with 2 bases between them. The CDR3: CASSDYGYTF. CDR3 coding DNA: TGTGCCAGCAGCGACTATGGCTACACCTTC.

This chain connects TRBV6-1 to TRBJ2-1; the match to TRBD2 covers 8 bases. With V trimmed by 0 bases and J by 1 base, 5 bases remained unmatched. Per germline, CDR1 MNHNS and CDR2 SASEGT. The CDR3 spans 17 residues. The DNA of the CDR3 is TGTGCCAGCAGTGAAGCGCGTAGCGGGGAGTCCTACAATGAGCAGTTCTTC. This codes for CASSEARSGESYNEQFF.

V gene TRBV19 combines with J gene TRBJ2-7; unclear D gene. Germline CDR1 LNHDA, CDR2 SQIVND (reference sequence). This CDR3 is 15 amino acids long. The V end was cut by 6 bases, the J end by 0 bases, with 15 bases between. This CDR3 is CASSSRAAASYEQYF. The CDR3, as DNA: TGTGCCAGTAGCTCAAGGGCTGCAGCCTCCTACGAGCAGTACTTC.

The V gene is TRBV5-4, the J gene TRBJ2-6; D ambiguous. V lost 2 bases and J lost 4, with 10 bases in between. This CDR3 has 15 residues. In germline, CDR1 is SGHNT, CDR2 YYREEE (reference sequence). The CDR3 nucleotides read TGTGCCAGCAGCTTTTCAGGTCCCGGGGCCAACGTCCTGACTTTC. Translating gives CASSFSGPGANVLTF.

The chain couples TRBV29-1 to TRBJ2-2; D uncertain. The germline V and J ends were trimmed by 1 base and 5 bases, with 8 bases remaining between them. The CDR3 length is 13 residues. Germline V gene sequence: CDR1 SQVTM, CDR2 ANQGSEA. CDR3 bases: TGCAGCGTTGAAGCAGAAACAACCGGGGAGCTGTTTTTT. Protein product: CSVEAETTGELFF.

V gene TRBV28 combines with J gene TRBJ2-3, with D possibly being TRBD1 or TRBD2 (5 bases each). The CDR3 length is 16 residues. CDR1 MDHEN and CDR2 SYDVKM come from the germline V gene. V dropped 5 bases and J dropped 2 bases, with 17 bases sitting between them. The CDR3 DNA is TGTGCCAGCAGTCCCCTCATCGGAGGACACACAGATACGCAGTATTTT. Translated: CASSPLIGGHTDTQYF.

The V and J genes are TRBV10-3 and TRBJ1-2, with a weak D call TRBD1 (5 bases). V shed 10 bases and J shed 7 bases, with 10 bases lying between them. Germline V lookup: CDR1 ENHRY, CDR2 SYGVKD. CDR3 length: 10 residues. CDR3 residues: CATSGGGYTF. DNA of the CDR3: TGTGCCACGAGTGGGGGTGGCTACACCTTC.

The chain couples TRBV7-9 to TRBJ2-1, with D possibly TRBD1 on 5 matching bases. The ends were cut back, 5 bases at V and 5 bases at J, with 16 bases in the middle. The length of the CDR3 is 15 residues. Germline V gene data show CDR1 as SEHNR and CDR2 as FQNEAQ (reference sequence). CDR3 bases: TGTGCCAGCAGCCTCCTGTGGCAGGGAAACAATGAGCAGTTCTTC. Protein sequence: CASSLLWQGNNEQFF. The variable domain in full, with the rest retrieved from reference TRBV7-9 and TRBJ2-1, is DTGVSQNPRHKITKRGQNVTFRCDPISEHNRLYWYRQTLGQGPEFLTYFQNEAQLEKSRLLSDRFSAERPKGSFSTLEIQRTEQGDSAMYLCASSLLWQGNNEQFFGPGTRLTVL.

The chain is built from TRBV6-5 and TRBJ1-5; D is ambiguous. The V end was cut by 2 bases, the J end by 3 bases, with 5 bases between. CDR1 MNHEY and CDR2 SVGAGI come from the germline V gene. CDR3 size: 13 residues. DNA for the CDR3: TGTGCCAGCAGTTACGGGGTCAATCAGCCCCAGCATTTT. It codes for CASSYGVNQPQHF.

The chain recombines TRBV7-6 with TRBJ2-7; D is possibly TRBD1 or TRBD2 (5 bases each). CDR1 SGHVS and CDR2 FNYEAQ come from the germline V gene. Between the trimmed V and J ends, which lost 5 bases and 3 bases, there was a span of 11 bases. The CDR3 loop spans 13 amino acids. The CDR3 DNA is TGTGCCAGCAGCCCCGGGGCCTTCTACGAGCAGTACTTC. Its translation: CASSPGAFYEQYF. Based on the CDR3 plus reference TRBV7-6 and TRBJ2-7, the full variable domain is GAGVSQSPRYKVTKRGQDVALRCDPISGHVSLYWYRQALGQGPEFLTYFNYEAQQDKSGLPNDRFSAERPEGSISTLTIQRTEQRDSAMYRCASSPGAFYEQYFGPGTRLTVT.

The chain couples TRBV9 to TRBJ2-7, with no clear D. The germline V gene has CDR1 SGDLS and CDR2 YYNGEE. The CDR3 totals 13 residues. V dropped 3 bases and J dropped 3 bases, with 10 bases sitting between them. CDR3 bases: TGTGCCAGCAGCGCGCGGTCCGACTACGAGCAGTACTTC. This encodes CASSARSDYEQYF.

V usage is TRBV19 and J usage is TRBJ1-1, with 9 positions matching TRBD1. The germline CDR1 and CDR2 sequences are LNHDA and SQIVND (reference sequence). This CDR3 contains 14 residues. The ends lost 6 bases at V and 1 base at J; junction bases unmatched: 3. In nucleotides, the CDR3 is TGTGCCAGTAGCGAGACAGGGGGGAACACTGAAGCTTTCTTT. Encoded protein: CASSETGGNTEAFF.